These T cell receptor beta chains were read from a single sample in a study of CD8 T cells in Susac syndrome. TCRdb re-derived calls from the immunoSEQ multiplex PCR reads in MiXCR, one entry per CDR3 protein. The data show roughly 120,000 distinct CDR3 sequences, roughly 94% seen once. The material sequenced was CD4+ T cells from PBMCs. The receptors stem from a human donor with multiple sclerosis. Both conserved end residues are trimmed from each CDR3. Not every row has a clone size; where given, it reads once, few, many or a size class.

TRBJ1-1 - TRBV10-3 AIRGSGAHLGAF
TRBJ1-2 - TRBV6-5 ASRDVGQFYGYT
TRBJ1-3 - TRBV3-1 ASSPRTGNSGNTIY
TRBJ1-2 - TRBV6-5 ASSYSMTGGNYGYT
TRBJ1-2 - TRBV9 ASSPTGEDYGYT
TRBJ1-6 - TRBV10-3 AISPAQPVDSPLH
TRBJ1-5 - TRBV30 AWSVRDRQPQH
TRBJ1-1 - TRBV7-3 ASSLEGLNTEAF
TRBJ2-1 - TRBV12-3/TRBV12-4 ASSLHPAGGLEQF
TRBJ2-5 - TRBV10-3 AIRGAGAQETQY
TRBJ2-5 - TRBV5-1 ASSPGEGQETQY
TRBJ2-6 - TRBV19 ASSPVLAGAGANVLT
TRBJ2-2 - TRBV3-1 ASSPGAGTAPRELF
TRBJ2-5 - TRBV20-1 SAGPSLETQY
TRBJ1-6 - TRBV4-2 ASSQGQAGNSPLH
TRBJ1-2 - TRBV2 AFLTGTGFGRGYT
TRBJ1-5 - TRBV19 ASSIVGQLGRPQH
TRBJ2-3 - TRBV7-2 ASSRQGARTDTQY
TRBJ1-2 - TRBV5-1 ASSLAPGTGEART
TRBJ2-3 - TRBV9 ASSVFTISGDTQY
TRBJ1-5 - TRBV7-2 ASKGEGNQPQH
TRBJ2-1 - TRBV7-9 AIPASGYNEQF
TRBJ1-2 - TRBV7-2 ASSEQGRGYT
TRBJ1-5 - TRBV19 ASSPETTYSNQPQH
TRBJ2-4 - TRBV6-2/TRBV6-3 ASSFPVDIQY
TRBJ1-2 - TRBV12-3/TRBV12-4 ASSLQGPSYGYT
TRBJ2-5 - TRBV7-2 ASSFKPSGGETQY
TRBJ1-4 - TRBV7-9 ASSPIRSTNEKLF
TRBJ1-2 once TRBV2 ASSAEGNYGYT
TRBJ1-2 - TRBV29-1 SVEAGGGGYT
TRBJ2-7 once TRBV7-8 ASSFTSGGMSSYEQY
TRBJ2-7 - TRBV6-5 ASSFSGTEYEQY
TRBJ1-1 - TRBV30 AWIRLWPF
TRBJ1-2 - TRBV5-4 ASSFPYRVPRGYT
TRBJ2-7 once TRBV6-1 ATFKTDGYEQY
TRBJ1-4 - TRBV23-1 ASSQFKDSVDRATNEKLF
TRBJ2-3 few TRBV5-1 ASSLLSTGGETDTQY
TRBJ1-5 once TRBV20-1 SARSGTGAANQPQH
TRBJ2-7 - TRBV5-1 ASSTDSPYEQY
TRBJ1-5 - TRBV20-1 SASRTAEGNQPQH
TRBJ2-5 - TRBV25-1 ASSERGPTQY
TRBJ1-6 - TRBV7-8 ASSLGAPNSPLH
TRBJ2-1 - TRBV4-2 ASSQDKATGYNEQF
TRBJ2-2 - TRBV4-2 ASSQERGVPGELF
TRBJ2-7 - TRBV27 ASSLARGARDEQY
TRBJ1-2 - TRBV16 ASSPTGFGYT
TRBJ1-5 - TRBV7-8 ASSPQHRGATGQPQH
TRBJ2-5 - TRBV7-2 ASRRTQGGETQY
TRBJ1-5 - TRBV6-5 ASRRGGDKQPQH
TRBJ1-1 - TRBV19 ASSIGGPAEAF
TRBJ1-2 - TRBV29-1 SVLSGQDGYT
TRBJ2-2 - TRBV19 ASIDTQGLVSTGELF
TRBJ2-3 - TRBV10-3 AISGAGGSTNTDTQY